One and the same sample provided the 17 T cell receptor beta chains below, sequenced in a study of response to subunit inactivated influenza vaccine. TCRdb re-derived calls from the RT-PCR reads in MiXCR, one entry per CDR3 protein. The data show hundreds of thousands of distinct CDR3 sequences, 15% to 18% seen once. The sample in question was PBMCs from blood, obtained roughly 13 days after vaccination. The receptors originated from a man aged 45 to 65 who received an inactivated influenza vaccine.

The CDR3 bases are TGTGCCAGCGGTAGTGGTCAGCCCCAGCATTTT. This sequence encodes CASGSGQPQHF. The chain joins TRBV3-1 to TRBJ1-5, with D uncertain. The CDR3 contains 11 residues. Germline values: CDR1 LGHDT, CDR2 YNNKEL (reference sequence). The V gene lost 8 bases and the J gene lost 6 bases, with 8 bases spanning the gap.

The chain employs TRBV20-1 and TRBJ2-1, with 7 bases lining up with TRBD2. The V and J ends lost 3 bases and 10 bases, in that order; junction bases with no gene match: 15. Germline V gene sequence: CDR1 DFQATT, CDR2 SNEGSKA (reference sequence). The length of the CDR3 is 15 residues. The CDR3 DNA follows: TGCAGTGCTAGGGATTGGGGGAGGGCGCCTATAGAGCAGTTCTTC. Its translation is CSARDWGRAPIEQFF.

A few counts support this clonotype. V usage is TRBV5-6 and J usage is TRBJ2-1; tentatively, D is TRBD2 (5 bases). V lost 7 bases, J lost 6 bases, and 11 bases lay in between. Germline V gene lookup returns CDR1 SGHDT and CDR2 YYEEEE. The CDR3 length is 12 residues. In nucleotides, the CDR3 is TGTGCCAGCCTGAGCGGCCCCAATGAGCAGTTCTTC. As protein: CASLSGPNEQFF.

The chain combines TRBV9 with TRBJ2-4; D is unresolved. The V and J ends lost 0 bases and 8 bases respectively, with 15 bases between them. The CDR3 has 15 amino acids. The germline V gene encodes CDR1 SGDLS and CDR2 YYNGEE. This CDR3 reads CASSVVGLPRDIQYF. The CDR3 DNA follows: TGTGCCAGCAGCGTAGTTGGCCTCCCTCGGGACATTCAGTACTTC.

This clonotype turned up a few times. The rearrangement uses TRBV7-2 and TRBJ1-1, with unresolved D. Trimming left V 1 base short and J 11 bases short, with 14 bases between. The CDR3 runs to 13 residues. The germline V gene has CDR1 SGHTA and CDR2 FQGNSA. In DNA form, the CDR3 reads TGTGCCAGCAGCTTAGATCCCTTCGGCAGGGCTTTCTTT. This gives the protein CASSLDPFGRAFF.

CDR3 residues: CASSRSRDVGNEQFF. In DNA, the CDR3 is TGCGCCAGCAGCCGGAGCAGAGATGTTGGCAATGAGCAGTTCTTC. This chain connects TRBV4-3 to TRBJ2-1; D not certain. The V gene's germline CDR1 is LGHNA and CDR2 YSLEER. This CDR3 comprises 15 residues. V gave up 4 bases and J gave up 6 bases, with 16 bases separating them.

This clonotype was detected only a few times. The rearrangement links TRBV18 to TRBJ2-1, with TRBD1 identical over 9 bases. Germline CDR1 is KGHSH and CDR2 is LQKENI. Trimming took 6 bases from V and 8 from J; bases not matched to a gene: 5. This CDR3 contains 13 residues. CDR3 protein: CASSRDRDDEQFF. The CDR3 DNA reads TGTGCCAGCTCCCGGGACAGGGATGATGAGCAGTTCTTC. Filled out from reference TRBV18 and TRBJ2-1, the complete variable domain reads NAGVMQNPRHLVRRRGQEARLRCSPMKGHSHVYWYRQLPEEGLKFMVYLQKENIIDESGMPKERFSAEFPKEGPSILRIQQVVRGDSAAYFCASSRDRDDEQFFGPGTRLTVL.

CDR3 amino acids: CASSQAPATGRYF. The CDR3 region has the DNA TGTGCCAGCAGCCAAGCGCCGGCGACAGGGAGGTACTTC. The chain carries TRBV4-2 and TRBJ2-5; 7 bases map to TRBD1. The CDR3 consists of 13 residues. In germline, CDR1 is LGHNA, CDR2 YNFKEQ. J was trimmed by 13 bases and V by 1 base; bases with no gene match: 9.

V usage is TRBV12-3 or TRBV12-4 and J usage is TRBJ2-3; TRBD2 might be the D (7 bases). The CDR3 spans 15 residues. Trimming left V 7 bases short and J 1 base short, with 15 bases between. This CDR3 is CASKRGEGGTDTQYF. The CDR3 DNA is TGTGCCAGCAAGAGGGGGGAGGGGGGCACAGATACGCAGTATTTT.

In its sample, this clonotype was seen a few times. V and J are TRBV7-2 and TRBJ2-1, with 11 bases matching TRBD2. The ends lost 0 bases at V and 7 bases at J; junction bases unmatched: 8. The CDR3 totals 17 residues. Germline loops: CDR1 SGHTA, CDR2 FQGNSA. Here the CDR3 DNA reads TGTGCCAGCAGCTTAGCTGTCCTAGCGGGAGGTAGGAATGAGCAGTTCTTC. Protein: CASSLAVLAGGRNEQFF.

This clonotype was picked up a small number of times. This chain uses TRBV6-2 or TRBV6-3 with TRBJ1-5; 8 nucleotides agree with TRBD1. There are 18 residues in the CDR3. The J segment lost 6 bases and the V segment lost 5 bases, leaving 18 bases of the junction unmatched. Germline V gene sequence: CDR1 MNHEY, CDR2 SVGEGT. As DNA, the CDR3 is TGTGCCAGCAGTCTCTCATGGACAGGGCCTGGGTCTAGTCAGCCCCAGCATTTT. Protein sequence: CASSLSWTGPGSSQPQHF.

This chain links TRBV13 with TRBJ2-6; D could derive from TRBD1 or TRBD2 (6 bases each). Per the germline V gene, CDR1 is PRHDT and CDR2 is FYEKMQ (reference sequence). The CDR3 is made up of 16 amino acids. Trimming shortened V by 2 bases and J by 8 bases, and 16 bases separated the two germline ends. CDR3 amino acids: CASSLSRQGRTNVLTF. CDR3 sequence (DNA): TGTGCCAGCAGCTTAAGTCGGCAGGGGAGGACCAACGTCCTGACTTTC.

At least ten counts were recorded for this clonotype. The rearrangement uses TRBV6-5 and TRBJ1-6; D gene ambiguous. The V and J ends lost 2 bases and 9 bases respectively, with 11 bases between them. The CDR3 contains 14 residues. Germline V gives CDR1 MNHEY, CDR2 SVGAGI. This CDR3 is CASSYTQSSSPLHF. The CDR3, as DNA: TGTGCCAGCAGTTACACACAGTCGTCTTCACCCCTCCACTTT.

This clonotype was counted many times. The CDR3 protein is CSVLHSNGYTF. The DNA of the CDR3 is TGCAGCGTCCTACATTCTAATGGCTACACCTTC. This chain connects TRBV29-1 to TRBJ1-2; D ambiguous. The CDR3 runs 11 residues. Between the trimmed V and J ends, which lost 6 bases and 6 bases, there was a span of 11 bases. Germline V gives CDR1 SQVTM, CDR2 ANQGSEA. Variable domain in full (rest from reference TRBV29-1 and TRBJ1-2): SAVISQKPSRDICQRGTSLTIQCQVDSQVTMMFWYRQQPGQSLTLIATANQGSEATYESGFVIDKFPISRPNLTFSTLTVSNMSPEDSSIYLCSVLHSNGYTFGSGTRLTVV.

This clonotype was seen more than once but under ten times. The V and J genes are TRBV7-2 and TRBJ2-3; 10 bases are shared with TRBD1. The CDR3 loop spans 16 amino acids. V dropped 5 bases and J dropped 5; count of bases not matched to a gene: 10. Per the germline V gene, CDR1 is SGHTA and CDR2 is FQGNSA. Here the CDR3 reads CASSRNPGTGEDTQYF. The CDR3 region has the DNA TGTGCCAGCAGCCGTAATCCCGGGACAGGGGAAGATACGCAGTATTTT.

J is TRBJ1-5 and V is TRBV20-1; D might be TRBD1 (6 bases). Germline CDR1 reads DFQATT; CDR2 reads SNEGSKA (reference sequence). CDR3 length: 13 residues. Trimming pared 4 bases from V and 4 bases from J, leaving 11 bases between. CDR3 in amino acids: CSATLDRNQPQHF. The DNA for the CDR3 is TGCAGTGCTACCTTGGACAGAAATCAGCCCCAGCATTTT.

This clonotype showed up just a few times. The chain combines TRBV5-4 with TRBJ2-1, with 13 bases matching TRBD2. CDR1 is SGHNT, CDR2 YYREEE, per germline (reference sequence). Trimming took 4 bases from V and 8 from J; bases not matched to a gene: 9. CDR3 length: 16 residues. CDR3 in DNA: TGTGCCAGCAGCGAGAAACTAGCGGGAGGGCCCGATGAGCAGTTCTTC. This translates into CASSEKLAGGPDEQFF. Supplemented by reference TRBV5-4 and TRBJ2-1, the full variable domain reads ETGVTQSPTHLIKTRGQQVTLRCSSQSGHNTVSWYQQALGQGPQFIFQYYREEENGRGNFPPRFSGLQFPNYSSELNVNALELDDSALYLCASSEKLAGGPDEQFFGPGTRLTVL.